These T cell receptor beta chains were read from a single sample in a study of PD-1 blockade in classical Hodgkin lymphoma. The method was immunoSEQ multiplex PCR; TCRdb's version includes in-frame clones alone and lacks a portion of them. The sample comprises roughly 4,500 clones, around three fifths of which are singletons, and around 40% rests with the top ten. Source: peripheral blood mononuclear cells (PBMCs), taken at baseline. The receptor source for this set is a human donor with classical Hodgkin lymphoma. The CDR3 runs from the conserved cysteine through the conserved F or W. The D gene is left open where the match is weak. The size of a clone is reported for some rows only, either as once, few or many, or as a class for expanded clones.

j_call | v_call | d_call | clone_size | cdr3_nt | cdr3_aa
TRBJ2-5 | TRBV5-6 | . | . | TGTGCCAGCAGCTTATGGGTTCAAGAGACCCAGTACTTC | CASSLWVQETQYF
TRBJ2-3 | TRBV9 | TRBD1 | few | TGTGCCAGCAGCGAGGGGGGACAGGGCCCAGATACGCAGTATTTT | CASSEGGQGPDTQYF
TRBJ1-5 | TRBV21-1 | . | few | TGTGCCAGCAGTATTCCCAGACAGGGGGGGGAGAGCAATCAGCCCCAGCATTTT | CASSIPRQGGESNQPQHF
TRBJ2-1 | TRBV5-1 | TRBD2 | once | TGCGCCAGCAGCCGCCCTAGCGGGACCTACAATGAGCAGTTCTTC | CASSRPSGTYNEQFF
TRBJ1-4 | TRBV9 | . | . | TGTGCCAGCAGCGTAGGGGGGGGCCCCTCCTTTAATGAAAAACTGTTTTTT | CASSVGGGPSFNEKLFF
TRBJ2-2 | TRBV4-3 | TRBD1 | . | TGCGCCAGCAGCCAACCCCCCGGGACAGGGTCCTACACCGGGGAGCTGTTTTTT | CASSQPPGTGSYTGELFF
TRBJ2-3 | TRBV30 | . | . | TGTGCCTGGAGTCGAGGGGCGTGGGATAAAGATACGCAGTATTTT | CAWSRGAWDKDTQYF
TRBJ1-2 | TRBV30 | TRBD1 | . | TGTGCCGGATCAACAGGGGCGTATGGCTACACCTTC | CAGSTGAYGYTF
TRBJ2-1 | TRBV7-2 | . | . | TGTGCCAGCAGCCCGACTGGATCCAAGCAGTTCTTC | CASSPTGSKQFF
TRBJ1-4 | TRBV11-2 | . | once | TGTGCCAGCAGCTTAGTTAGGACAGCTCCTAATGAAAAACTGTTTTTT | CASSLVRTAPNEKLFF
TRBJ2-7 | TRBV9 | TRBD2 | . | TGTGACGGAGGGGCGGGAGGCCGATACGAGCAGTACTTC | CDGGAGGRYEQYF
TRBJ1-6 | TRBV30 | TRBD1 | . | TGTGCCTGGAGTGCAGACAGGGCGGTGAATAATTCACCCCTCCACTTT | CAWSADRAVNNSPLHF
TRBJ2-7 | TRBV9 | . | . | TGTGCCAGCAGCGGAGTTCCAACCTACGAGCAGTACTTC | CASSGVPTYEQYF
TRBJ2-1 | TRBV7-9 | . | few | TGTGCCAGCAGCTCCCTGAAATACAATGAGCAGTTCTTC | CASSSLKYNEQFF
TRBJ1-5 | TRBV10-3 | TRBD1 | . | TGTGCCATCAAAAAGACAGGGGATAGCAATCAGCCCCAGCATTTT | CAIKKTGDSNQPQHF
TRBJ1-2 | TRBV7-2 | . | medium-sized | TGTGCCAGCTTCGATGGAATGGGTATTGGGGGCTACACCTTC | CASFDGMGIGGYTF
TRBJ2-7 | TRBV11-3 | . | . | TGTGCCTGCCCCCGGGGGGCTCCCCCCGGGGAGCAGTACTTC | CACPRGAPPGEQYF
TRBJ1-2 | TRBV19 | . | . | TGTGCCAGTAGTCGACGAGGCGGGGCTCTTGGCTACACCTTC | CASSRRGGALGYTF
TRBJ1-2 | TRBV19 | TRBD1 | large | TGTGCCAGTAGTCAGACAGGGGTACATGGCTACACCTTC | CASSQTGVHGYTF
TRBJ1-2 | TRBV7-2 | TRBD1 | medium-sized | TGTGCCAGCAGCTTAGTAGCAGGGGGGAACTATGGCTACACCTTC | CASSLVAGGNYGYTF
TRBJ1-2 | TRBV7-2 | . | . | TGTGCCAGCAGCTCCGACCTAGGCAACTATGGCTACACCTTC | CASSSDLGNYGYTF
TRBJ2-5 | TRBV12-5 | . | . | TGTGCTAGTGGTTTAGGGCTATCCATTAGAGAGACCCAGTACTTC | CASGLGLSIRETQYF
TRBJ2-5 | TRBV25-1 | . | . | TGTGCCAGCGGGCAAGAGACCCAGTACTTC | CASGQETQYF
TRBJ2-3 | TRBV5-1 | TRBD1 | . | TGCGCCAGCAGCTTGGCGGGACAGAGTAGCACAGATACGCAGTATTTT | CASSLAGQSSTDTQYF
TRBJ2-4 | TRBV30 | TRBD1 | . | TGTGCCTTAACCGGGACAGGTAACATTCAGTACTTC | CALTGTGNIQYF
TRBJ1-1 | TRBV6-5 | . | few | TGTGCCAGCAGGACCCCCGGGATCATGACTGAAGCTTTCTTT | CASRTPGIMTEAFF
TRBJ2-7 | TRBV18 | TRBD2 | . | TGTGCCAGCTCGACAGAACTAGCGGGGGGCTACGAGCAGTACTTC | CASSTELAGGYEQYF
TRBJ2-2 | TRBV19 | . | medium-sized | TGTGCCAGTAGTATGGTATCGAGCACCGGGGAGCTGTTTTTT | CASSMVSSTGELFF
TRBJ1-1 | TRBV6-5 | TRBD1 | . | TGTGCCAGCAGTCTACAGGGGGCTACTGAAGCTTTCTTT | CASSLQGATEAFF
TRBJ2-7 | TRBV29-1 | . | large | TGCAGCGTTAGGGCTGAGACTACAACCTACGAGCAGTACTTC | CSVRAETTTYEQYF
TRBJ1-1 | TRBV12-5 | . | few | TGTGCTAGTGGTTTGGGAAGGAACACTGAAGCTTTCTTT | CASGLGRNTEAFF
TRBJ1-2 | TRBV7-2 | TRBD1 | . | TGTGCCAGCAGCGGATCGGGACAGGGTAACTATGGCTACACCTTC | CASSGSGQGNYGYTF
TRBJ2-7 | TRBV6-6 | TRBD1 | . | TGTGCCAGCAGCCGGGGACAGGTCTACGAGCAGTACTTC | CASSRGQVYEQYF
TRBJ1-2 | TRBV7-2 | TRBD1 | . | TGTGCCAGCAGCTTAACCGTCCAGGGGGCGGGTGGCTACACCTTC | CASSLTVQGAGGYTF
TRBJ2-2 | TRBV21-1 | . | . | TGTGCCAGCAGCAAAAGGCGGGGGCCCCCCGGGGAGCTGTTTTTT | CASSKRRGPPGELFF
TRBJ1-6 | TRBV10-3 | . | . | TGTGCCATCAGCATTGGCTTGGGGCCGGATTCACCCCTCCACTTT | CAISIGLGPDSPLHF
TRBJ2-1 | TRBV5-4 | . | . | TGTGCCAGCAGCTCCCTGAAATACAATGAGCAGTTCTTC | CASSSLKYNEQFF
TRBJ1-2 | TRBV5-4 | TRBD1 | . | TGTGCCAGCAGCGCCCGGGACAGGCAGTCCTTGGGGTATGGCTACACCTTC | CASSARDRQSLGYGYTF
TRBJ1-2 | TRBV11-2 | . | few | TGTGCCAGCAGCTTAGAGGGTCCCTATGGCTACACCTTC | CASSLEGPYGYTF
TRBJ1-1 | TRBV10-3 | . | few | TGTGCCATCAGCTCAGATCGGACAGCGAACACTGAAGCTTTCTTT | CAISSDRTANTEAFF
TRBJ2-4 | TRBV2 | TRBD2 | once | TGTGCCAGCAGTGAGCTGAGACTAGCGGGCTCGGGAAACATTCAGTACTTC | CASSELRLAGSGNIQYF
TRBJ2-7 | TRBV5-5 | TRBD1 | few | TGTGCCAGCAGCCCGGCAGGGCCAGGGGGTTACGAGCAGTACTTC | CASSPAGPGGYEQYF
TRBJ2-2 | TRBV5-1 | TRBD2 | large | TGCGCCAGCAGCTTGGTGAAAGCGGGGGGGCCGACCGGGGAGCTGTTTTTT | CASSLVKAGGPTGELFF
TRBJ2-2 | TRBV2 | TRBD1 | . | TGTGCCAGCAGGGCCGGGACAGCGAACACCGGGGAGCTGTTTTTT | CASRAGTANTGELFF
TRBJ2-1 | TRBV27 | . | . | TGTGCCAGCGGGGCCGCCTACAATGAGCAGTTCTTC | CASGAAYNEQFF
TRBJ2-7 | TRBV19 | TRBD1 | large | TGTGCCAGTAGGCCGGGGACAGGGCTTCACGAGCAGTACTTC | CASRPGTGLHEQYF
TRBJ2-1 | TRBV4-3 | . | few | TGCGCCAGCAGCCAAGATGAGGGTCATGAGCAGTTCTTC | CASSQDEGHEQFF
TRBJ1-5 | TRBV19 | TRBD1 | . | TGTGCCAGTAGTACCTCCCACAGGGGCCCTAATCAGCCCCAGCATTTT | CASSTSHRGPNQPQHF
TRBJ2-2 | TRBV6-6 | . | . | TGTGCCGCGAGGGGGACCGGGGAGCTGTTTTTT | CAARGTGELFF
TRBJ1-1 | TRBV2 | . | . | TGTGCCAGCAGTCTAAGACAGGTCAGCACTGAAGCTTTCTTT | CASSLRQVSTEAFF
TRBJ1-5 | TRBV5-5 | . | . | TGTGCCAGCAGCTTGGAGGGGGGGCTCAATCAGCCCCAGCATTTT | CASSLEGGLNQPQHF
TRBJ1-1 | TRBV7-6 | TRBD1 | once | TGTGCCAGCAGTCTGGGACAGGGGAACACTGAAGCTTTCTTT | CASSLGQGNTEAFF
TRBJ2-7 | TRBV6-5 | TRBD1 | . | TGTGCCAGCAGCCCGGGACAGGGCTCCTACGAGCAGTACTTC | CASSPGQGSYEQYF